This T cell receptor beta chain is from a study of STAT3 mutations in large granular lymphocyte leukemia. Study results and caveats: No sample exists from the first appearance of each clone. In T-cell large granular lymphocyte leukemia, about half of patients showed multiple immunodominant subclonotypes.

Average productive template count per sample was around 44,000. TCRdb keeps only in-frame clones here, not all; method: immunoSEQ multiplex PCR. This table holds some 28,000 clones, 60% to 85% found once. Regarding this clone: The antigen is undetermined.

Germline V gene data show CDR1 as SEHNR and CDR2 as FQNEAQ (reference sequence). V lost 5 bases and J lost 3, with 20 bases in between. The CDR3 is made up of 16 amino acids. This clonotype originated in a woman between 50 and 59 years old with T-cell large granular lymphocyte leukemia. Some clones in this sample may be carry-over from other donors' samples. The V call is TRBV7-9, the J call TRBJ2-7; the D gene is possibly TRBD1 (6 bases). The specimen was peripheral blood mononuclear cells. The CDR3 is CASSGRGVVRGYEQYF. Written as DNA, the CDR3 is TGTGCCAGCAGCGGCAGGGGAGTAGTACGCGGCTACGAGCAGTACTTC.